Sequencing of this T cell receptor beta chain was carried out in a study of T cells in Graves' hyperthyroidism and ophthalmopathy. This clonotype has just a few counts. Amplification targeted TCR beta CDR3 regions from RNA transcripts. The study used the HTBI primer set for a first-round RT-PCR of the TCR CDR3. TCRdb re-called the multiplex PCR reads with MiXCR, one entry per CDR3 protein. The repertoire has roughly 570,000 distinct CDR3 sequences, approximately 14% of them found once; the top ten carry around 7.8%. It was 10 ml of fresh peripheral blood that supplied the PBMCs. This CDR3 spans 18 amino acids. V was shortened by 2 bases and J by 0 bases, with 17 bases between the two germline ends. Germline-derived CDR1 and CDR2 are LGHDT and YNNKEL (reference sequence).

This clonotype was obtained from a woman aged 25-40 years with Graves' hyperthyroidism. The chain has TRBV3-1 and TRBJ1-3; D not resolved. Sample: blood. The CDR3 is CASSQLSWTARSGNTIYF. CDR3 sequence (DNA): TGTGCCAGCAGCCAATTGTCGTGGACGGCTCGCTCTGGAAACACCATATATTTT.